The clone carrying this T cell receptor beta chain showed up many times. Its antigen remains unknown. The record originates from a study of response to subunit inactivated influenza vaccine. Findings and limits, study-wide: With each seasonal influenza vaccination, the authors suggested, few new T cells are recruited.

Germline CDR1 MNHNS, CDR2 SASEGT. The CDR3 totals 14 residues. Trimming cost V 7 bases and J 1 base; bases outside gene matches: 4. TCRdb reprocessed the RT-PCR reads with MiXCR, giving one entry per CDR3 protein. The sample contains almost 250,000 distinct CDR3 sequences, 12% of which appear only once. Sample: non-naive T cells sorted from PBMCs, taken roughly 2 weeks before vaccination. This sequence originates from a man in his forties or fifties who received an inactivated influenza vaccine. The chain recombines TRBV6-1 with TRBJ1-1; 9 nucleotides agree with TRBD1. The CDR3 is CASKDRGANTEAFF. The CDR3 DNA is TGTGCCAGCAAGGACAGGGGCGCGAACACTGAAGCTTTCTTT.